These 8 T cell receptor beta chains originate from one sample sequenced in a study of breast tumors, draining lymph nodes, adjacent tissues. The lymph nodes were axillary draining lymph nodes from breast cancer patients. TCRdb redid the calling of the multiplex PCR reads with MiXCR, one entry per CDR3 protein. Of 130,000 or so distinct CDR3 sequences listed, around 20% are singletons. The sequenced sample was axillary lymph node tissue. Receptors were obtained from a female donor with breast cancer. Some clones in this sample may be carry-over from other donors' samples.

This clonotype was seen repeatedly, ten times or more. The chain joins TRBV20-1 to TRBJ2-1; D call uncertain. CDR1 and CDR2 (germline): DFQATT, SNEGSKA (reference sequence). V lost 2 bases to trimming and J lost 6 bases, with 11 bases between them. This CDR3 comprises 13 residues. CDR3 DNA sequence: TGCAGTGCTAGAATCCCCCCCGGCAATGAGCAGTTCTTC. Its translation: CSARIPPGNEQFF.

This clonotype was counted only a few times. No conserved phenylalanine or tryptophan is present at the end of the CDR3, so a read error is the likely explanation. This chain connects TRBV28 to TRBJ2-7; 8 nucleotides agree with TRBD1. This CDR3 has 16 residues. Trimming removed 4 bases from V and 3 bases from J; junction bases left unmatched: 11. The germline V gene encodes CDR1 MDHEN and CDR2 SYDVKM. The DNA for the CDR3 is TGTGCCAGCAGTTCCCACAGGGGGGCGTTAAGCTACGAGCAGTACCTC. Amino acid sequence: CASSSHRGALSYEQYL.

About this clonotype itself: This may arise from a read error, as a much more abundant clone is one base away. The genes are TRBV10-2 and TRBJ1-2; D may be TRBD1 (6 bases). The CDR3 totals 14 residues. Germline loops: CDR1 WSHSY, CDR2 SAAADI. Trimming pared 7 bases from V and 8 bases from J, leaving 20 bases between. CDR3 sequence reads: CASIPNGQRRGYTF. CDR3 DNA: TGCGCCAGCATTCCCAATGGACAGAGAAGGGGCTACACCTTC.

About this clonotype itself: A much larger clone lies a single base off, so this may be a read error. V gene TRBV5-6 combines with J gene TRBJ2-1; 13 bases map to TRBD2. Germline CDR1 and CDR2: SGHDT and YYEEEE. This CDR3 has 18 amino acids. The CDR3 DNA sequence: TGTGCCAGCAGCATCGGACTAGCGGGGGAGGGCTACTACAGTGAGCAGTTCTTC. It is translated as CASSIGLAGEGYYSEQFF.

This clonotype was seen once. A much larger clone is a single base away; this may be a read error. In nucleotides, the CDR3 is TGTGCCAGCGGGACTAGCGGGAGTAGGGGCACAGATACGCAGTGTTTT. This encodes CASGTSGSRGTDTQCF. The chain is built from TRBV7-3 and TRBJ2-3; 14 positions match TRBD2. Germline assignment: CDR1 SGHTA and CDR2 FQGTGA. The CDR3 covers 16 residues.

At least ten counts were recorded for this clonotype. The chain's CDR3 is CASSQAGQGVGNTIYF. The CDR3 coding sequence is TGCGCCAGCAGCCAAGCGGGACAGGGAGTGGGAAACACCATATATTTT. V usage is TRBV4-1 and J usage is TRBJ1-3, with 9 positions matching TRBD1. Trimming cost V 1 base and J 4 bases; bases outside gene matches: 5. CDR1 MGHRA and CDR2 YSYEKL come from the germline V gene. This CDR3 comprises 16 residues.

This clonotype was seen a handful of times. V usage is TRBV9 and J usage is TRBJ1-2; no firm D call. This CDR3 has 15 residues. The germline V gene encodes CDR1 SGDLS and CDR2 YYNGEE. The V end was cut by 2 bases, the J end by 2 bases, with 13 bases between. CDR3 DNA: TGTGCCAGCAGCGTTATTCCCGGCGGCAACTATGGCTACACCTTC. Translation gives CASSVIPGGNYGYTF.

At least ten counts were recorded for this clonotype. The genes are TRBV20-1 and TRBJ1-5; D is possibly TRBD1 (5 bases). The V end was cut by 0 bases, the J end by 7 bases, with 16 bases between. The germline gives CDR1 DFQATT, CDR2 SNEGSKA (reference sequence). The CDR3 is 15 amino acids. The CDR3, as DNA: TGCAGTGCTAGAGAATGGCAGGGCAAAAGGCAGCCCCAGCATTTT. It yields the protein CSAREWQGKRQPQHF.